What follows is one TCR beta chain and its context. These data come from a study of blood T cell repertoires in COVID-19. With 5 bases clipped from V and 8 bases from J, the junction kept 8 bases outside the gene matches. The CDR3 spans 14 residues. Germline V lookup: CDR1 SGHTA, CDR2 FQGNSA. TCRdb's table, derived via immunoSEQ multiplex PCR, lists solely in-frame clones and lacks some. The repertoire includes under 85,000 clones, approximately 80% of them detected once, and around 10% sits in the top ten. Specimen: peripheral blood. The sequence was obtained from a man aged 50 to 60 with acute or convalescent COVID-19. This chain connects TRBV7-2 to TRBJ2-1; 8 bases align to TRBD2. For the CDR3, the DNA is TGTGCCAGCAGCGCTCGGGGGGGAATCGATGAGCAGTTCTTC. It yields the protein CASSARGGIDEQFF.